This T cell receptor beta chain is from a study of T cells in Graves' hyperthyroidism and ophthalmopathy. Trimming stripped 0 bases from V and 8 bases from J, with 13 bases between. CDR1 is GTSNPN and CDR2 is SVGIG in the germline V gene (reference sequence). The CDR3 is made up of 14 amino acids. Amplified TCR beta CDR3 regions came from RNA transcripts. Primed by the HTBI set, a first-round RT-PCR was run on the TCR CDR3. TCRdb analysed the multiplex PCR reads with MiXCR anew, one entry per CDR3 protein. The sample carries 250,000 or so distinct CDR3 sequences, nearly 15% recorded once. The sample holds one count of this clonotype.

This sequence originates from a woman aged 45-65 years with Graves' hyperthyroidism that later progressed to Graves' ophthalmopathy. Sequencing input: blood. This chain joins TRBV30 and TRBJ1-4; perhaps TRBD1 as D (5 bases). The CDR3 DNA reads as TGTGCCTGGAGTGTGGGGCAGTTGGGCGAAAAACTGTTTTTT. The encoded protein is CAWSVGQLGEKLFF.